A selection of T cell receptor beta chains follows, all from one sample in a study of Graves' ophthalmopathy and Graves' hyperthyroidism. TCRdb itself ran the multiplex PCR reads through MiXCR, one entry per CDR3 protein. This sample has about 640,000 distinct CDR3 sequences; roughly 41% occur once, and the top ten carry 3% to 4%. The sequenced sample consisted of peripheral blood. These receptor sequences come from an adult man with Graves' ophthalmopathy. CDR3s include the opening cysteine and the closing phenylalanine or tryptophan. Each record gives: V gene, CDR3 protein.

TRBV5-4	CASSPSGSKYEQYF
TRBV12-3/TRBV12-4	CASSFRDGQGYEQYF
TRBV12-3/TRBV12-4	CASSLVAGGLFF
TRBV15	CATKRANTGELFF
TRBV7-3	CASSIYLCSVRHNRDSGRPQHF
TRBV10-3	CAISEPESQPQHF
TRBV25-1	CASSGGRGETQYF
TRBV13	CASSPQTGNGELFF
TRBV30	CAWGTDNSPLHF
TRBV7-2	CASSRRDSNEKLFF
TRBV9	CASSDGTGIGYTF
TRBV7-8	CASSRRGNGNEKLFF
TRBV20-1	CSAQWEASYEQYF
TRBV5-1	CASSLVSSRISGNTIYF
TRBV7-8	CASSSRTGGNTEAFF
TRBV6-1	CASSEAGGQETQYF
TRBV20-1	CSARSGAGANSPLHF
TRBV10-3	CAISERLAEPSTDTQYF
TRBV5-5	CASSLVSGTDNEKLFF
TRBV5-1	CASSLDPRVRGYEQYF
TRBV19	CASSIPHGETQHF
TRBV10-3	CASSNRGGSTEAFF